This T cell receptor beta chain was identified in a study of shared clonotypes between healthy human individuals. Findings and caveats of the study: Clonotype sharing among donors likely depends on sequencing depth. Blood was the only sampled material, and tissue repertoires likely differ.

Points on this clone: Its cognate antigen is unknown.

Trimming at V came to 5 bases and at J to 4 bases, leaving 6 bases not matched to a gene. Germline CDR1 and CDR2: PRHDT and FYEKMQ (reference sequence). CDR3 length: 17 amino acids. Produced via immunoSEQ multiplex PCR; TCRdb's table is partial and in-frame only. The sample consists of over 400,000 clones, roughly 80% of them appearing once. Sequenced: PBMCs. This clonotype originated in a woman aged 35 to 49 in good health. Some clones in this sample may be carry-over from other donors' samples. The rearrangement uses TRBV13 and TRBJ2-2; 14 bases agree with TRBD2. Written as DNA, the CDR3 is TGTGCCAGCAGCCTACCGGGACTAGCGGGAGTCACCGGGGAGCTGTTTTTT. Translating it yields CASSLPGLAGVTGELFF.